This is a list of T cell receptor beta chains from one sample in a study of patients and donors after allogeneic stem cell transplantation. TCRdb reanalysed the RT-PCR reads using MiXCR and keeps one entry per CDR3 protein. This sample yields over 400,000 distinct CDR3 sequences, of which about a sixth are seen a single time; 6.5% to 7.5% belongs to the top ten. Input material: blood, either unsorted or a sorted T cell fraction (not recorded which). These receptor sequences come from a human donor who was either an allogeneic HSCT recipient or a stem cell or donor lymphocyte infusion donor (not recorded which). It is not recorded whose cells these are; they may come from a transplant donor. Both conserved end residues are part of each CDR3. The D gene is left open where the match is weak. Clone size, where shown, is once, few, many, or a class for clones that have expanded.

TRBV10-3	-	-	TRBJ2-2	CAIGGTTNTGELFF	TGTGCCATCGGGGGGACAACTAACACCGGGGAGCTGTTTTTT
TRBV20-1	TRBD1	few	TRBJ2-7	CSAPGQGAAYEQYF	TGCAGTGCCCCGGGACAGGGGGCCGCCTACGAGCAGTACTTC
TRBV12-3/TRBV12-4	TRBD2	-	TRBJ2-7	CASSHRLSGRSSYEQYF	TGTGCCAGCAGTCACCGACTCAGCGGGAGGAGCTCCTACGAGCAGTACTTC
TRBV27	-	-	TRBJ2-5	CASSRTGAGTQYF	TGTGCCAGCAGTCGTACTGGTGCGGGGACCCAGTACTTC
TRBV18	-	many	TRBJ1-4	CASSPRATGPGKLFF	TGTGCCAGCTCACCAAGAGCAACTGGCCCTGGAAAACTGTTTTTT
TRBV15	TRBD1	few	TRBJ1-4	CATSGATGLNEKLFF	TGTGCCACCAGCGGTGCGACAGGGTTGAATGAAAAACTGTTTTTT
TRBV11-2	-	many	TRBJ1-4	CASSRDLQGEKLFF	TGTGCCAGCAGCCGAGACTTGCAAGGTGAAAAACTGTTTTTT
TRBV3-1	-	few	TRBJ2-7	CASSQKLPLSPGSYEQYF	TGTGCCAGCAGCCAAAAACTCCCCCTCTCTCCGGGTTCCTACGAGCAGTACTTC
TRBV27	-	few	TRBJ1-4	CASSLYGGPGKLFF	TGTGCCAGCAGTTTATACGGGGGGCCGGGAAAACTGTTTTTT
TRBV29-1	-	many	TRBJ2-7	CSVDPVGDSYEQYF	TGCAGCGTTGACCCCGTTGGAGACAGCTACGAGCAGTACTTC
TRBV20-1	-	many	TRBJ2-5	CSARASSGGRKTQYF	TGCAGTGCTAGAGCTTCTTCAGGGGGGAGAAAGACCCAGTACTTC
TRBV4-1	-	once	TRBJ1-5	CASSQFGRYQPQHF	TGCGCCAGCAGCCAATTTGGCAGGTATCAGCCCCAGCATTTT
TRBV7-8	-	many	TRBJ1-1	CASSLGKGNTEAFF	TGTGCCAGCAGCTTAGGGAAGGGGAACACTGAAGCTTTCTTT
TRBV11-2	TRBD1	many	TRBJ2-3	CASSLAGTGGADTQYF	TGTGCCAGCAGCTTAGCAGGGACAGGGGGCGCAGATACGCAGTATTTT
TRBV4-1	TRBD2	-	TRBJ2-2	CASSHSMGGLAGGPRTGELFF	TGCGCCAGCAGCCACTCAATGGGTGGACTAGCGGGGGGGCCGAGGACCGGGGAGCTGTTTTTT
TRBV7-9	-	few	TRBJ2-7	CASQGRGGFYEQYF	TGTGCCAGCCAAGGTCGGGGCGGTTTCTACGAGCAGTACTTC
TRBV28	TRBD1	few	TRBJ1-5	CASSPFTGTGGFGNQPQHF	TGTGCCAGCAGCCCCTTCACCGGGACAGGGGGTTTTGGCAATCAGCCCCAGCATTTT
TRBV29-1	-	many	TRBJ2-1	CSQGTGRVGEQFF	TGCAGCCAGGGTACTGGCCGGGTTGGTGAGCAGTTCTTC